Below are 28 T cell receptor beta chains sequenced from a single sample in a study of T-cell memory formation after mild COVID-19. TCRdb called the 5' RACE reads again in MiXCR, with one record for every CDR3 protein. Of a few hundred thousand distinct CDR3 sequences in the sample, approximately 10% were seen once. The sequencing sample was made of PBMCs or a T cell subset sorted from them (not recorded which). Receptors originate from a man aged 18 to 29 who had mild COVID-19 (a few samples of this study predate the infection). Cell type and time point are not known.

The genes are TRBV4-1 and TRBJ1-2; 7 bases match TRBD1. Germline lookup yields CDR1 MGHRA and CDR2 YSYEKL. The CDR3 has 16 amino acids. V was clipped by 4 bases and J by 2 bases; unmatched bases: 10. For the CDR3, the DNA is TGCGCCAGCAGCCGGAGCACGGGACAGCTAAACTATGGCTACACCTTC. This sequence encodes CASSRSTGQLNYGYTF.

The genes are TRBV30 and TRBJ1-5, with 7 bases identical to TRBD1. The CDR3 spans 13 residues. Germline V gene lookup returns CDR1 GTSNPN and CDR2 SVGIG (reference sequence). V lost 3 bases to trimming and J lost 6 bases; unmatched junction nucleotides: 5. This chain's CDR3 is CAWSPQGGQPQHF. The CDR3 region has the DNA TGTGCCTGGAGCCCCCAGGGGGGTCAGCCCCAGCATTTT.

The chain combines TRBV7-9 with TRBJ2-5, with D perhaps TRBD1 or TRBD2 (5 bases each). V was shortened by 2 bases and J by 4 bases, with 11 bases between the two germline ends. The CDR3 consists of 14 residues. CDR1 and CDR2 from the germline V gene are SEHNR and FQNEAQ (reference sequence). The CDR3 sequence: CASSLFGAGETQYF. CDR3 sequence (DNA): TGTGCCAGCAGCTTATTCGGGGCTGGAGAGACCCAGTACTTC. Full variable domain (missing parts from reference TRBV7-9 and TRBJ2-5): DTGVSQNPRHKITKRGQNVTFRCDPISEHNRLYWYRQTLGQGPEFLTYFQNEAQLEKSRLLSDRFSAERPKGSFSTLEIQRTEQGDSAMYLCASSLFGAGETQYFGPGTRLLVL.

The rearrangement joins TRBV29-1 to TRBJ2-3; D unclear. Trimming left V 5 bases short and J 3 bases short, with 6 bases between. CDR1 is SQVTM and CDR2 is ANQGSEA in the germline V gene. The CDR3 totals 11 residues. DNA of the CDR3: TGCAGCGTTCAGAGAACAGATACGCAGTATTTT. It codes for CSVQRTDTQYF.

V gene TRBV2 combines with J gene TRBJ2-2; D is perhaps TRBD1 or TRBD2 (5 bases each). The germline V gene encodes CDR1 SNHLY and CDR2 FYNNEI. There are 17 residues in the CDR3. Trimming pared 9 bases from V and 0 bases from J, leaving 20 bases between. In DNA form, the CDR3 reads TGTGCCAGTCTCCCTCGGGGCGCACAGTCGAACACCGGGGAGCTGTTTTTT. Protein: CASLPRGAQSNTGELFF.

The rearrangement joins TRBV20-1 to TRBJ1-6; 9 nucleotides agree with TRBD1. The CDR3 has 13 residues. Germline V CDR1 and CDR2: DFQATT, SNEGSKA (reference sequence). The ends lost 5 bases at V and 8 bases at J; junction bases unmatched: 4. CDR3 nucleotide sequence: TGCAGTGCTCCGGGACAGGGTGATTCACCCCTCCACTTT. This translates into CSAPGQGDSPLHF.

This chain links TRBV5-1 with TRBJ1-2; D unclear. Trimming cost V 0 bases and J 2 bases, with 11 bases left between them. Germline V gene sequence: CDR1 SGHRS, CDR2 YFSETQ. The CDR3 is 15 amino acids. This CDR3 reads CASSLGLGLNYGYTF. CDR3 sequence (DNA): TGCGCCAGCAGCTTGGGACTTGGCTTGAACTATGGCTACACCTTC.

This clonotype showed up many times. CDR3 region: CASTRTSGALASGELFF. CDR3 nucleotides: TGTGCCAGCACCCGGACTAGCGGGGCCCTGGCCTCCGGGGAGCTGTTTTTT. The V and J genes are TRBV7-2 and TRBJ2-2, with 12 bases fitting TRBD2. V dropped 7 bases and J dropped 6; count of bases not matched to a gene: 12. This CDR3 is built from 17 residues. Germline-derived CDR1 and CDR2 are SGHTA and FQGNSA.

This clonotype came up a few times. The chain uses TRBV5-5 and TRBJ2-5, with TRBD2 matching 10 bases. CDR3 size: 15 residues. The germline gives CDR1 SGHKS, CDR2 YYEKEE (reference sequence). Trimming removed 0 bases from V and 7 bases from J; junction bases left unmatched: 6. CDR3 sequence: CASSLVSGGPLTQYF. CDR3 DNA: TGTGCCAGCAGCTTGGTTAGCGGGGGGCCCTTGACCCAGTACTTC.

The chain carries TRBV12-3 or TRBV12-4 and TRBJ2-2; 9 nucleotides line up with TRBD2. Trimming at V came to 4 bases and at J to 3 bases, leaving 6 bases not matched to a gene. The CDR3 has 16 amino acids. As DNA, the CDR3 is TGTGCCAGCAGTTGGGGCATAGCGGGGGACACCGGGGAGCTGTTTTTT. The encoded protein is CASSWGIAGDTGELFF.

This clonotype was seen a handful of times. The V gene is TRBV5-1, the J gene TRBJ1-2, with D possibly being TRBD1 (5 bases). Germline CDR1 and CDR2: SGHRS and YFSETQ. V dropped 4 bases and J dropped 4 bases, with 8 bases sitting between them. The CDR3 has 12 amino acids. DNA of the CDR3: TGCGCCAGCAGCCGGGACTTCTATGGCTACACCTTC. Its translation: CASSRDFYGYTF.

The chain uses TRBV7-8 and TRBJ1-2; D not resolved. V lost 5 bases and J 9 bases, leaving 19 bases between the germline ends. Germline loops: CDR1 SGHVS, CDR2 FQNEAQ. The CDR3 runs 14 residues. The CDR3 sequence: CASSTGPTMKSYTF. The CDR3 bases are TGTGCCAGCAGCACCGGACCCACTATGAAGAGCTACACCTTC.

This clonotype was counted only a few times. V is TRBV5-1 and J is TRBJ2-7; 9 bases are a match to TRBD1. Germline V gene data show CDR1 as SGHRS and CDR2 as YFSETQ. The V gene end was trimmed by 4 bases and the J gene end by 4 bases; junction bases not matched to a gene: 6. There are 14 residues in the CDR3. In DNA form, the CDR3 reads TGCGCCAGCAGCACCACAGGGGGCGTTTACGAGCAGTACTTC. Encoded protein: CASSTTGGVYEQYF.

This clonotype was counted a few times. The chain uses TRBV5-1 and TRBJ1-1; 9 nucleotides align to TRBD1. The length of the CDR3 is 14 residues. Germline V gives CDR1 SGHRS, CDR2 YFSETQ. V shed 4 bases, J shed 5 bases, and the junction held 6 bases outside the gene matches. Written as DNA, the CDR3 is TGCGCCAGCAGCCTGGGACAGGGAAGGACTGAAGCTTTCTTT. This gives the protein CASSLGQGRTEAFF.

This clonotype was observed a few times. The rearrangement links TRBV12-3 or TRBV12-4 to TRBJ2-3; D possibly corresponds to TRBD1 (5 bases). With 2 bases removed from V and 1 base from J, the gap between germline ends came to 10 bases. The CDR3 runs 15 residues. This chain's CDR3 is CASSLRGPGTDTQYF. CDR3 nucleotides: TGTGCCAGCAGTTTAAGGGGTCCCGGCACAGATACGCAGTATTTT.

This clonotype was seen only a few times. The genes are TRBV10-1 and TRBJ2-6; no reliable D call. Between the trimmed V and J ends, which lost 3 bases and 0 bases, there was a span of 9 bases. The CDR3 covers 16 residues. Germline-derived CDR1 and CDR2 are WNHNN and SYGVQD (reference sequence). The CDR3 is CASSEGSLSGANVLTF. The CDR3 nucleotides are TGCGCCAGCAGTGAAGGCTCACTCTCTGGGGCCAACGTCCTGACTTTC.

This clonotype was detected ten times or more. V is TRBV5-1 and J is TRBJ1-5; no firm D call. Looked up from germline, CDR1 is SGHRS and CDR2 is YFSETQ. Trimming stripped 4 bases from V and 0 bases from J, with 8 bases between. The CDR3 covers 14 residues. CDR3 coding DNA: TGCGCCAGCAGCCCCGGACCTAGCAATCAGCCCCAGCATTTT. Translation: CASSPGPSNQPQHF.

This chain uses TRBV7-2 with TRBJ1-3; D unclear. The CDR3 sequence is 16 residues long. Germline loops: CDR1 SGHTA, CDR2 FQGNSA. Trimming removed 6 bases at V and 0 bases at J, with 15 bases between. CDR3 in amino acids: CASSRIGQLSGNTIYF. DNA of the CDR3: TGTGCCAGCAGTCGGATAGGGCAGCTCTCTGGAAACACCATATATTTT.

In its sample, this clonotype was seen a few times. CDR3 sequence reads: CASGAKQGANTEAFF. The CDR3 bases are TGTGCCAGCGGAGCAAAACAGGGCGCGAACACTGAAGCTTTCTTT. The chain couples TRBV9 to TRBJ1-1; D may be TRBD1 (6 bases). The CDR3 is 15 residues long. Trimming shortened V by 7 bases and J by 1 base, and 17 bases separated the two germline ends. From germline, CDR1 is SGDLS and CDR2 YYNGEE. The whole variable domain, remainder taken from reference TRBV9 and TRBJ1-1, is DSGVTQTPKHLITATGQRVTLRCSPRSGDLSVYWYQQSLDQGLQFLIQYYNGEERAKGNILERFSAQQFPDLHSELNLSSLELGDSALYFCASGAKQGANTEAFFGQGTRLTVV.

This clonotype has at least ten counts. The V gene is TRBV5-1, the J gene TRBJ2-3; 7 nucleotides agree with TRBD1. The ends lost 5 bases at V and 2 bases at J; junction bases unmatched: 8. The CDR3 has 15 residues. The germline CDR1 and CDR2 sequences are SGHRS and YFSETQ. The CDR3 sequence: CASSLTGTDTDTQYF. DNA for the CDR3: TGCGCCAGCAGTTTAACCGGGACAGACACAGATACGCAGTATTTT. Filled out from reference TRBV5-1 and TRBJ2-3, the complete variable domain reads KAGVTQTPRYLIKTRGQQVTLSCSPISGHRSVSWYQQTPGQGLQFLFEYFSETQRNKGNFPGRFSGRQFSNSRSEMNVSTLELGDSALYLCASSLTGTDTDTQYFGPGTRLTVL.

Only a few counts were recorded for this clonotype. The V and J genes are TRBV10-3 and TRBJ1-4, with 7 bases aligning to TRBD1. This CDR3 is 15 amino acids long. Germline V gene lookup returns CDR1 ENHRY and CDR2 SYGVKD. The J segment lost 6 bases and the V segment lost 2 bases, leaving 6 bases of the junction unmatched. CDR3 amino acids: CAISEKGTVDEKLFF. The DNA for the CDR3 is TGTGCCATCAGTGAGAAGGGGACAGTAGATGAAAAACTGTTTTTT.

V and J are TRBV7-2 and TRBJ1-2; D unresolved. The CDR3 totals 12 residues. CDR1 SGHTA and CDR2 FQGNSA come from the germline V gene. Trimming left V 2 bases short and J 6 bases short, with 7 bases between. The CDR3 region is CASSLQQHGYTF. CDR3 nucleotides: TGTGCCAGCAGCTTACAACAGCATGGCTACACCTTC.

The chain carries TRBV19 and TRBJ1-1; a weak D match, TRBD1 (5 bases). Germline V CDR1 and CDR2: LNHDA, SQIVND (reference sequence). This CDR3 is built from 17 residues. The V gene lost 2 bases and the J gene lost 1 base, with 17 bases spanning the gap. CDR3 loop: CASSISGTPVGNTEAFF. The CDR3 nucleotides are TGTGCCAGTAGTATATCGGGGACCCCCGTCGGGAACACTGAAGCTTTCTTT.

This clonotype has just a few counts. This chain links TRBV3-1 with TRBJ2-7; 9 bases are a match to TRBD1. The CDR3 covers 14 residues. With 6 bases clipped from V and 4 bases from J, the junction kept 7 bases outside the gene matches. Germline lookup yields CDR1 LGHDT and CDR2 YNNKEL (reference sequence). The CDR3 is CASRPGTGTYEQYF. Here the CDR3 DNA reads TGTGCCAGCAGGCCCGGGACAGGGACGTACGAGCAGTACTTC.

V usage is TRBV11-2 and J usage is TRBJ2-5; TRBD2 aligns across 12 bases. This CDR3 has 19 amino acids. Germline assignment: CDR1 SGHAT and CDR2 FQNNGV. The J segment lost 4 bases and the V segment lost 1 base, leaving 13 bases of the junction unmatched. The CDR3 sequence: CASSLVTTVLAGGRETQYF. The CDR3 DNA is TGTGCCAGCAGCTTAGTGACCACCGTCCTAGCGGGGGGGAGAGAGACCCAGTACTTC.

The V gene is TRBV2, the J gene TRBJ2-5; no definite D call. Germline V CDR1 and CDR2: SNHLY, FYNNEI. The CDR3 loop spans 11 amino acids. The ends were cut back, 3 bases at V and 7 bases at J, with 6 bases in the middle. The CDR3 loop is CASSDDATQYF. DNA for the CDR3: TGTGCCAGCAGTGACGATGCGACCCAGTACTTC.

This clonotype was recorded a few times. As DNA, the CDR3 is TGTGCCAGCAGCGTTTTGGGCAACCTACAAGAGACCCAGTACTTC. Translation: CASSVLGNLQETQYF. The V gene is TRBV12-3 or TRBV12-4, the J gene TRBJ2-5; unclear D gene. CDR3 length: 15 amino acids. V was clipped by 6 bases and J by 2 bases, with 16 bases between them.

This clonotype came up a few times. The chain combines TRBV27 with TRBJ1-1; perhaps TRBD1 as D (6 bases). V dropped 2 bases and J dropped 1 base, with 11 bases sitting between them. CDR3 length: 15 amino acids. The germline V gene has CDR1 MNHEY and CDR2 SMNVEV (reference sequence). Written as DNA, the CDR3 is TGTGCCAGCAGTTTAATGGGGGCCGCGAACACTGAAGCTTTCTTT. Amino acid sequence: CASSLMGAANTEAFF.